This T cell receptor beta chain was sequenced during a study of early T cells in non-severe SARS-CoV-2 infection. The CDR3 is 14 amino acids. From germline, CDR1 is SNHLY and CDR2 FYNNEI. The V and J ends lost 5 bases and 6 bases, in that order; junction bases with no gene match: 4. Individual cDNA molecules received unique molecular identifiers. MiXCR, applied by TCRdb to the 5' RACE reads, yields one record per CDR3 protein. Here the sample spans 63,000 or so distinct CDR3 sequences, 11% being singletons. The sample consisted of whole blood, taken at baseline. V usage is TRBV2 and J usage is TRBJ1-6; TRBD1 agrees at 7 bases. The source is an adult who was a healthcare worker with PCR-confirmed SARS-CoV-2 infection or an uninfected control (not recorded which). CDR3 DNA: TGTGCCAGCAGTATCGGGACAGTTAATTCACCCCTCCACTTT. As protein: CASSIGTVNSPLHF.